The 18 T cell receptor beta chains reported below all come from one sample, sequenced in a study of blood T cells in healthy people across ages. Primers used in a second PCR of roughly 6 to 11 cycles were a sample-barcoded 5' primer and a J-beta primer mix. A single record per CDR3 protein comes from TCRdb applying MiXCR to the 5' RACE reads. The sample has roughly 700,000 distinct CDR3 sequences; 49% are singletons. What was sequenced was blood. The receptors originated from a woman aged 55 to 70 in good health.

On this clonotype: The junction does not match germline at one end; this may be a read error. V usage is TRBV10-3 and J usage is TRBJ2-7, with 8 bases fitting TRBD2. Germline CDR1 reads ENHRY; CDR2 reads SYGVKD. This CDR3 spans 15 amino acids. The DNA of the CDR3 is TGCGCCATCAGCACCACGCGGGAGGTCCTCTACGAGCAGTACTTC. Translation gives CAISTTREVLYEQYF.

V gene TRBV7-2 combines with J gene TRBJ2-1; D unresolved. The V end was cut by 2 bases, the J end by 9 bases, with 23 bases between. This CDR3 region has 17 residues. Germline CDR1 reads SGHTA; CDR2 reads FQGNSA. CDR3 sequence: CASSLLHVPTELREQFF. For the CDR3, the DNA is TGTGCCAGCAGCTTATTACACGTCCCTACCGAGCTCCGTGAGCAGTTCTTC.

V usage is TRBV10-3 and J usage is TRBJ2-7, with 8 bases lining up with TRBD2. The length of the CDR3 is 13 residues. Unmatched junction bases numbered 5, after V lost 5 bases and J lost 5 bases. The germline V gene has CDR1 ENHRY and CDR2 SYGVKD. In DNA, the CDR3 is TGTGCCATCAGTCGGAGCGGGAGTGACGAGCAGTACTTC. Amino acids: CAISRSGSDEQYF.

This clonotype has just a few counts. The chain is built from TRBV9 and TRBJ2-1; TRBD2 matches 10 bases. J gave up 3 bases and V 4 bases, and 7 bases lay outside the gene matches. The CDR3 loop spans 16 amino acids. Per germline, CDR1 SGDLS and CDR2 YYNGEE. In DNA form, the CDR3 reads TGTGCCAGCAGCCCAAGATGGACTAGCGGCTACAATGAGCAGTTCTTC. It codes for CASSPRWTSGYNEQFF.

The chain uses TRBV20-1 and TRBJ2-7; TRBD2 agrees at 7 bases. This CDR3 region has 14 residues. With 3 bases clipped from V and 9 bases from J, the junction kept 14 bases outside the gene matches. Germline CDR1 reads DFQATT; CDR2 reads SNEGSKA (reference sequence). CDR3 sequence reads: CSASSNERGPAQYF. The CDR3 DNA is TGCAGTGCTAGTAGTAACGAGCGGGGCCCCGCGCAGTACTTC.

The V and J genes are TRBV7-2 and TRBJ1-3; TRBD1 might be the D (5 bases). In germline, CDR1 is SGHTA, CDR2 FQGNSA. V lost 5 bases and J 4 bases, leaving 9 bases between the germline ends. The CDR3 sequence is 13 residues long. CDR3 nucleotides: TGTGCCAGCAGCCGGGACCGAGGAAACACCATATATTTT. It codes for CASSRDRGNTIYF.

This clonotype was seen more than once but under ten times. This chain uses TRBV6-6 with TRBJ1-1, with D possibly matching TRBD1 (6 bases). V was shortened by 0 bases and J by 7 bases, with 15 bases between the two germline ends. CDR3 length: 15 residues. From germline, CDR1 is MNHNY and CDR2 SVGAGI (reference sequence). Written as DNA, the CDR3 is TGTGCCAGCAGTTACTCGACGGCGGGACAAGGTGAAGCTTTCTTT. Residues: CASSYSTAGQGEAFF.

The V call is TRBV27, the J call TRBJ2-7, with D uncertain. The germline V and J ends were trimmed by 5 bases and 0 bases, with 11 bases remaining between them. Germline CDR1 MNHEY, CDR2 SMNVEV (reference sequence). This CDR3 spans 14 amino acids. For the CDR3, the DNA is TGTGCCAGCAGTCCGACGTGGAGCTCCTACGAGCAGTACTTC. Protein: CASSPTWSSYEQYF.

The V and J genes are TRBV20-1 and TRBJ1-2; D is possibly TRBD1 (6 bases). V was cut by 3 bases and J by 4 bases, with 12 bases left in between. The CDR3 contains 13 residues. Looked up from germline, CDR1 is DFQATT and CDR2 is SNEGSKA (reference sequence). The CDR3 protein is CSASERTAYGYTF. CDR3 DNA sequence: TGCAGTGCTAGCGAACGGACAGCCTATGGCTACACCTTC.

The chain carries TRBV6-1 and TRBJ1-6, with D uncertain. The CDR3 spans 14 residues. Germline V gene sequence: CDR1 MNHNS, CDR2 SASEGT. V shed 1 base and J shed 7 bases, with 8 bases lying between them. The CDR3 DNA reads as TGTGCCAGCAGTGAAGGGGAGTGGAATTCACCCCTCCACTTT. Translated, it gives CASSEGEWNSPLHF.

This clonotype has only a few counts. CDR3 sequence (DNA): TGTGCCAGCAGCATCTCAGGGGGCCCCACCTACGAGCAGTACTTC. Translation: CASSISGGPTYEQYF. This sequence joins TRBV7-3 and TRBJ2-7, with TRBD1 identical over 8 bases. V shed 5 bases and J 2 bases; nucleotides not matched to a gene: 8. Germline V gene lookup returns CDR1 SGHTA and CDR2 FQGTGA. CDR3 size: 15 residues.

J is TRBJ2-5 and V is TRBV7-9, with a weak D call TRBD2 (6 bases). The end of the DNA aligns better with TRBJ2-7, so the J call may be wrong. The CDR3 extends over 14 amino acids. Germline V gene lookup returns CDR1 SEHNR and CDR2 FQNEAQ (reference sequence). The CDR3 region is CASSFSGGESEQYF. CDR3 sequence (DNA): TGTGCCAGCAGCTTTAGCGGAGGAGAGTCCGAGCAGTACTTC.

The chain joins TRBV12-3 or TRBV12-4 to TRBJ2-6; 7 bases align to TRBD2. The CDR3 contains 18 residues. Trimming cost V 5 bases and J 3 bases; bases outside gene matches: 13. Written as DNA, the CDR3 is TGTGCCAGCAGTCCAAACCGGGGAGGGTTAGGTGGGGCCAACGTCCTGACTTTC. It codes for CASSPNRGGLGGANVLTF.

The CDR3 DNA follows: TGTGCCTGGAGCGGGCGGGAGATAAATGAGCAGTACTTC. It encodes CAWSGREINEQYF. This chain uses TRBV30 with TRBJ2-1, with 7 bases lining up with TRBD2. Gene TRBJ2-7 matches the end of the DNA better, so the J call may be wrong. This CDR3 is built from 13 residues. The germline gives CDR1 GTSNPN, CDR2 SVGIG (reference sequence).

This sequence joins TRBV3-1 and TRBJ1-2; D gene ambiguous. Trimming removed 5 bases from V and 6 bases from J, with 10 bases in between. The CDR3 runs to 12 residues. Germline CDR1 and CDR2: LGHDT and YNNKEL (reference sequence). CDR3 nucleotides: TGTGCCAGCAGCGCCGATTCCCATGGCTACACCTTC. It specifies CASSADSHGYTF.

In regard to this clonotype: The junction does not match germline at one end; this may be a read error. The chain employs TRBV20-1 and TRBJ1-6; D call uncertain. This CDR3 region has 14 residues. The germline gives CDR1 DFQATT, CDR2 SNEGSKA (reference sequence). CDR3 residues: CSASMDPINSPLHF. CDR3 in DNA: TGCAGCGCTAGCATGGACCCCATTAATTCACCCCTCCACTTT.

The chain combines TRBV4-3 with TRBJ2-7; possibly TRBD2 for D (6 bases). Germline V gene data show CDR1 as LGHNA and CDR2 as YSLEER. The CDR3 length is 15 residues. V was clipped by 3 bases and J by 6 bases, with 18 bases between them. This CDR3 is CASSQIKTGVCEQYF. The CDR3 bases are TGCGCCAGCAGCCAGATCAAGACGGGAGTTTGCGAGCAGTACTTC.

This clonotype was found a few times. V is TRBV28 and J is TRBJ2-1; D remains unclear. The CDR3 spans 15 residues. From germline, CDR1 is MDHEN and CDR2 SYDVKM. Trimming pared 4 bases from V and 5 bases from J, leaving 15 bases between. CDR3 nucleotide sequence: TGTGCCAGCAGTTCTGCGGAGCCAACCAACAATGAGCAGTTCTTC. Translating it yields CASSSAEPTNNEQFF.